The TCR beta chain described here comes from a study of shared clonotypes between healthy human individuals. For the study at large: Each donor's CD8 memory used one plate, CD8 naive two, each CD4 subset three. Study results and limitations: Generation probability values for non-shared clonotypes were lower than those for clonotypes shared by all four donors. Naive CD4 clonotypes overlapped across a few donors at roughly 5.1%.

The CDR3 runs 15 residues. The germline V gene has CDR1 LNHNV and CDR2 YYDKDF (reference sequence). Trimming stripped 1 base from V and 4 bases from J, with 14 bases between. Only in-frame clones appear in the TCRdb table, and some are missing; sequencing was by immunoSEQ multiplex PCR. The data contain millions of clones, approximately 94% of them singletons. This clone was counted once. Its antigen is unknown. The sample consisted of naive CD4+ T cells sorted from blood. The sample's subset: CD45RA+ positively selected. This receptor was obtained from a man aged 18 to 29 in good health. The gene calls are TRBV15 and TRBJ2-7; D gene uncertain. CDR3 nucleotides: TGTGCCACCAGCAGAGCTTTGACATCAATGTACGAGCAGTACTTC. Translating it yields CATSRALTSMYEQYF.